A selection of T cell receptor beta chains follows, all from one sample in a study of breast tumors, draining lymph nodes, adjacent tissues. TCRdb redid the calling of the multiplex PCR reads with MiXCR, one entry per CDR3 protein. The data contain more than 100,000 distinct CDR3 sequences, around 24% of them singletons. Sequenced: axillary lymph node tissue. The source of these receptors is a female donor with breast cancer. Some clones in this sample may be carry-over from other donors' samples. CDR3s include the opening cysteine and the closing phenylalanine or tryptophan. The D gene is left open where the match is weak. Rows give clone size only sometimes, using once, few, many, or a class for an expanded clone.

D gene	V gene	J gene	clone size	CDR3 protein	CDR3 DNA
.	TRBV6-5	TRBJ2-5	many	CASSYRIQETQYF	TGTGCCAGCAGTTATCGAATACAAGAGACCCAGTACTTC
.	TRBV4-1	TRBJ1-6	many	CASSQDQGWNSPLHF	TGCGCCAGCAGCCAAGATCAGGGGTGGAATTCACCCCTCCACTTT
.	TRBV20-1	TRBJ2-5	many	CSASISQETQYF	TGCAGTGCTAGCATCAGCCAAGAGACCCAGTACTTC
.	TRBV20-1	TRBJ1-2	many	CSARDHTYGYTF	TGCAGTGCTAGAGATCACACCTATGGCTACACCTTC
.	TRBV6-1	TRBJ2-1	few	CATREQFF	TGTGCCACCCGTGAGCAGTTCTTC
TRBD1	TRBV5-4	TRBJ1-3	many	CASSVQGPTNTIYF	TGTGCCAGCAGCGTACAGGGGCCGACAAACACCATATATTTT
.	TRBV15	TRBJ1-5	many	CATSRDPQGREPQHF	TGTGCCACCAGCAGAGACCCCCAGGGCAGGGAGCCCCAGCATTTT
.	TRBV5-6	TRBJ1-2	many	CASSQSGPSFTF	TGTGCCAGCAGCCAAAGCGGACCGTCTTTCACCTTC
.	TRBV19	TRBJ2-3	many	CASSIKGADTQYF	TGTGCCAGTAGTATAAAGGGTGCAGATACGCAGTATTTT
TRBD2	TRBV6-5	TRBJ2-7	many	CASSPVAGRDEQYF	TGTGCCAGCAGTCCAGTAGCGGGACGCGACGAGCAGTACTTC
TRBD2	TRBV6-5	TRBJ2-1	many	CASSPGLAGHNEQFF	TGTGCCAGCAGCCCTGGACTAGCGGGGCACAATGAGCAGTTCTTC
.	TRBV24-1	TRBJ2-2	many	CATSEVNTGELFF	TGTGCCACCAGTGAGGTGAACACCGGGGAGCTGTTTTTT
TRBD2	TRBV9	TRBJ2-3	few	CASSVEASGAPTDTQYF	TGTGCCAGCAGCGTAGAGGCTAGCGGGGCCCCCACAGATACGCAGTATTTT
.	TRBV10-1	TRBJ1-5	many	CASSESGAGQPQHF	TGCGCCAGCAGTGAGTCGGGGGCGGGTCAGCCCCAGCATTTT
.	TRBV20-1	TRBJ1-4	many	CSARGGLGNEKLFF	TGCAGTGCCAGGGGAGGGTTAGGTAATGAAAAACTGTTTTTT
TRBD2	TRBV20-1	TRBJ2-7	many	CSAKKVREGSYEQYF	TGCAGTGCTAAGAAGGTCAGGGAGGGGTCCTACGAGCAGTACTTC
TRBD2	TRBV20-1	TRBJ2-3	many	CSASRAGALTDTQYF	TGCAGTGCTAGCAGGGCGGGAGCCCTCACAGATACGCAGTATTTT
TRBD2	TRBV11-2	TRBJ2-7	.	CASSTWTSGSEQYF	TGTGCCAGCAGCACTTGGACTAGCGGGAGTGAGCAGTACTTC
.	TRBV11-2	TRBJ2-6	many	CASSLLGGGSGANVLTF	TGTGCCAGCAGCTTACTCGGGGGAGGATCTGGGGCCAACGTCCTGACTTTC
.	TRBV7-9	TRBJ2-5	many	CASSLGGFKETQYF	TGTGCCAGCAGCTTAGGGGGATTCAAAGAGACCCAGTACTTC
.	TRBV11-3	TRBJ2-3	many	CASRTAAGGTQYF	TGTGCCAGCAGGACGGCCGCCGGGGGTACGCAGTATTTT
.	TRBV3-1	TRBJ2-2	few	CASRRGRGSNTGELFF	TGTGCCAGCCGCCGGGGGCGCGGGAGTAACACCGGGGAGCTGTTTTTT
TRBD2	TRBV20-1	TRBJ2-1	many	CSAQPGLAGVNEQFF	TGCAGTGCACAACCGGGACTAGCGGGAGTCAATGAGCAGTTCTTC
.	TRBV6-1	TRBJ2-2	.	CASSEGLANTGELFF	TGTGCCAGCAGTGAAGGACTAGCGAACACCGGGGAGCTGTTTTTT
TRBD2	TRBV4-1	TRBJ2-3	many	CASRGTSGAVDTQYF	TGCGCCAGCAGGGGGACTAGCGGCGCCGTAGATACGCAGTATTTT
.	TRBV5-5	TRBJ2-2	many	CASNGRTNTGELFF	TGTGCCAGCAACGGCAGGACGAACACCGGGGAGCTGTTTTTT